This TCR beta chain was identified during a study of T cells in Graves' hyperthyroidism and ophthalmopathy. Amplification targeted TCR beta CDR3 regions from RNA transcripts. An initial round of RT-PCR targeting the TCR CDR3 relied on the HTBI primer set. Each CDR3 protein gets one entry after TCRdb re-called the multiplex PCR reads with MiXCR. The data show about 560,000 distinct CDR3 sequences, more than 45% seen once. Hyperthyroidism in the patients, aged 18 to 65, was newly diagnosed and under 2 months in duration. Clinical symptoms, serum thyroxine, TRAb, thyroid ultrasound and orbital computed tomography informed diagnoses. Germline V lookup: CDR1 SNHLY, CDR2 FYNNEI. The CDR3 loop spans 16 amino acids. Germline trimming cut 6 bases from V and 1 base from J; bases unmatched to any gene: 11. This clonotype was seen repeatedly, ten times or more.

The receptor's source is a woman younger than 35 with Graves' hyperthyroidism. This chain uses TRBV2 with TRBJ2-5; 7 bases fit TRBD2. The specimen was peripheral blood or thyroid tissue (not recorded which). As DNA, the CDR3 is TGTGCCAGCAGGTCACCGGCTGGCGGGGGCCAAGAGACCCAGTACTTC. Protein product: CASRSPAGGGQETQYF.